This TCR beta chain was recorded in a study of early T cells in non-severe SARS-CoV-2 infection. Study summary: The sequenced material was bulk RNA from unsorted whole blood, and its chains were unpaired. Notes on the study in general: There was a bias toward anti-spike CD8 responses in VDJdb matching, which missed private and CD4 specificities.

Unique molecular identifiers tagged individual cDNA molecules. TCRdb fed the 5' RACE reads into MiXCR, producing one record per CDR3 protein. The table has 25,000 to 35,000 distinct CDR3 sequences, approximately 5.2% seen once. With respect to this clonotype: Its antigen remains unidentified.

Germline CDR1 and CDR2: KGHSH and LQKENI. V lost 6 bases, J lost 5 bases, and 11 bases stayed unmatched. The CDR3 totals 15 residues. The source of this sequence is an adult who was a healthcare worker with PCR-confirmed SARS-CoV-2 infection or an uninfected control (not recorded which). The V and J genes are TRBV18 and TRBJ2-5, with TRBD1 matching 8 bases. The sample comprised whole blood. The CDR3 DNA reads TGTGCCAGCTCCCGGGCAGGGGGCTCGGGTGAGACCCAGTACTTC. Translation gives CASSRAGGSGETQYF.